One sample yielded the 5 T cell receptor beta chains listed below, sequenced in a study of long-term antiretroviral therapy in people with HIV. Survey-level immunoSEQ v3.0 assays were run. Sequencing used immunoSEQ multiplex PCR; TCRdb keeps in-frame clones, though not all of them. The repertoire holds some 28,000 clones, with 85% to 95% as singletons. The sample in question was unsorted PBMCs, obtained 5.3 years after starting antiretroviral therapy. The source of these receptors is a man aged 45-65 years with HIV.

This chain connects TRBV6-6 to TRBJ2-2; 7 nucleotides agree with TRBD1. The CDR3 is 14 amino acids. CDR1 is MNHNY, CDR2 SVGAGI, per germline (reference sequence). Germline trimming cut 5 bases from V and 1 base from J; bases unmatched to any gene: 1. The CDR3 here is CASSRTGNTGELFF. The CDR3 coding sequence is TGTGCCAGCAGTAGGACAGGGAACACCGGGGAGCTGTTTTTT.

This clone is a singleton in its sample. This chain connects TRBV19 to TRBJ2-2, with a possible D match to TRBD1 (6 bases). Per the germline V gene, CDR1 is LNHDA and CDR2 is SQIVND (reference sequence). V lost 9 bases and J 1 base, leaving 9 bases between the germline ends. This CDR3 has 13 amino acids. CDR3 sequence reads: CASGTMNTGELFF. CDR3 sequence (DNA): TGTGCCAGCGGGACAATGAACACCGGGGAGCTGTTTTTT. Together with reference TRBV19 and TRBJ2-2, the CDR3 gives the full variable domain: DGGITQSPKYLFRKEGQNVTLSCEQNLNHDAMYWYRQDPGQGLRLIYYSQIVNDFQKGDIAEGYSVSREKKESFPLTVTSAQKNPTAFYLCASGTMNTGELFFGEGSRLTVL.

The CDR3 sequence is CAVLPGQEGEQYF. The CDR3 nucleotides read TGTGCCGTCCTCCCGGGACAAGAGGGCGAGCAGTACTTC. The V call is TRBV30, the J call TRBJ2-7; possibly TRBD1 for D (6 bases). CDR1 and CDR2 (germline): GTSNPN, SVGIG (reference sequence). Trimming cost V 8 bases and J 6 bases, with 20 bases left between them. The CDR3 runs 13 residues.

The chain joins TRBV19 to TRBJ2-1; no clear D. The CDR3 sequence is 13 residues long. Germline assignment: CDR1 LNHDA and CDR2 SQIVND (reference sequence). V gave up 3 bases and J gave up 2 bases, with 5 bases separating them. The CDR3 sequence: CASSMGTYNEQFF. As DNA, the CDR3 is TGTGCCAGTAGTATGGGCACCTACAATGAGCAGTTCTTC.

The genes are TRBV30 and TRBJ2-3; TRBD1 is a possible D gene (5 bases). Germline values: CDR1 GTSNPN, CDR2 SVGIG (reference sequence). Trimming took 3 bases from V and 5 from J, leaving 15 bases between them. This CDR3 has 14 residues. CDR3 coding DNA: TGTGCCTGGAGGGGAAAGGTCAGGGAAGATACGCAGTATTTT. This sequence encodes CAWRGKVREDTQYF.